This T cell receptor beta chain originates from a study of T cell repertoires in cytomegalovirus infection. Study in general: HLA-B-restricted CMV epitopes that are well studied, plus recently identified HLA-C-restricted ones, were used by the study. A matching HLA type, together with CMV infection, was signaled by public TCR beta signatures.

One entry per CDR3 protein results from TCRdb running MiXCR on the reads. Here the sample spans 700,000 to 950,000 distinct CDR3 sequences, about 33% being singletons. Study-level findings and limits: Ex vivo, HLA-C-restricted CMV-specific TCR beta clonotypes prevailed over the rest of the response.

In its sample, this clonotype was seen once. Its antigen is currently unknown. Sequenced here: cultured CD8+ T cells from PBMCs, sampled from culture after CMV antigen stimulation. The clonotype comes from a human donor in good health (CMV status not recorded). Some clones in this sample may be carry-over from other donors' samples.

The CDR3 bases are TGTGCCAGCAGTCACACGTTGGGGGGCAACACTGAAGCTTTCTTT. Translation: CASSHTLGGNTEAFF. The chain has TRBV27 and TRBJ1-1; D possibly corresponds to TRBD1 (6 bases). Trimming shortened V by 5 bases and J by 2 bases, and 15 bases separated the two germline ends. CDR3 length equals 15 residues. Germline lookup yields CDR1 MNHEY and CDR2 SMNVEV (reference sequence).